Presented here are 21 T cell receptor beta chains from one specimen sequenced in a study of long-term antiretroviral therapy in people with HIV. Version v3.0 of the immunoSEQ assay was performed at survey level. Repertoires were generated with immunoSEQ multiplex PCR, while TCRdb's copy carries only in-frame clones and drops some. The repertoire includes some 15,000 clones, around 84% of them detected once, and less than 8.5% sits in the top ten. This specimen was unsorted PBMCs, taken 0.4 years after starting antiretroviral therapy. The receptors come from a man younger than 45 with HIV.

This sequence joins TRBV7-9 and TRBJ2-7, with 10 bases lining up with TRBD2. J was trimmed by 7 bases and V by 1 base; bases with no gene match: 4. The CDR3 loop spans 14 amino acids. Germline CDR1 and CDR2: SEHNR and FQNEAQ (reference sequence). The CDR3 sequence: CASSLELAGKEQYF. The CDR3 region has the DNA TGTGCCAGCAGCTTAGAACTAGCGGGAAAAGAGCAGTACTTC.

The CDR3 DNA follows: TGCAGCGCTATCACGGTCTATGGCTACACCTTC. Amino acids: CSAITVYGYTF. The rearrangement links TRBV29-1 to TRBJ1-2; D not certain. CDR3 length equals 11 residues. CDR1 is SQVTM and CDR2 is ANQGSEA in the germline V gene. The V gene lost 7 bases and the J gene lost 4 bases, with 10 bases spanning the gap.

The V call is TRBV6-5, the J call TRBJ2-5, with D uncertain. The length of the CDR3 is 16 residues. V lost 2 bases and J 2 bases, leaving 15 bases between the germline ends. Germline V gene lookup returns CDR1 MNHEY and CDR2 SVGAGI. CDR3 loop: CASSYLRAEQQETQYF. CDR3 nucleotide sequence: TGTGCCAGCAGTTACCTTCGGGCAGAACAGCAAGAGACCCAGTACTTC.

The J gene is TRBJ2-5, the V gene TRBV9, with D tentatively TRBD2 (5 bases). Germline V CDR1 and CDR2: SGDLS, YYNGEE. The CDR3 spans 14 residues. Between the trimmed V and J ends, which lost 4 bases and 3 bases, there was a span of 13 bases. DNA for the CDR3: TGTGCCAGCAGCCACCGGGGATTGGAAGAGACCCAGTACTTC. It translates to CASSHRGLEETQYF.

The CDR3 DNA is TGTGCCAGCAGACGACAGGGGGTGGCTGAAGCTTTCTTT. Amino acids: CASRRQGVAEAFF. The rearrangement links TRBV5-6 to TRBJ1-1, with 9 bases matching TRBD1. Germline CDR1 SGHDT, CDR2 YYEEEE. This CDR3 is 13 amino acids long. Losses at the gene ends were 5 bases for V and 6 bases for J; bases not matched to a gene: 5.

The rearrangement joins TRBV5-8 to TRBJ1-4, with D unclear. Germline V CDR1 and CDR2: SGHTS, YDEGEE. Trimming left V 0 bases short and J 6 bases short, with 9 bases between. The length of the CDR3 is 14 residues. This CDR3 is CASSLESSHEKLFF. Here the CDR3 DNA reads TGTGCCAGCAGCTTGGAGTCGTCCCATGAAAAACTGTTTTTT.

This clone has a handful of counts. The V and J genes are TRBV4-3 and TRBJ2-7; 7 bases agree with TRBD1. In germline, CDR1 is LGHNA, CDR2 YSLEER. The trim removed 2 bases at V and 6 bases at J, leaving 4 bases unmatched. The CDR3 contains 13 residues. The CDR3 region is CASSQQGVGEQYF. The CDR3 DNA reads as TGCGCCAGCAGCCAACAGGGGGTTGGCGAGCAGTACTTC.

The CDR3: CASSQDGTNTEAFF. CDR3 coding DNA: TGCGCCAGCAGCCAAGATGGGACGAACACTGAAGCTTTCTTT. The chain employs TRBV4-3 and TRBJ1-1, with a weak D call TRBD1 (5 bases). The length of the CDR3 is 14 residues. Trimming left V 0 bases short and J 1 base short, with 6 bases between. Germline loops: CDR1 LGHNA, CDR2 YSLEER.

As concerns this clone: It is unclear where the CDR3 begins or ends on the DNA, so no DNA is shown, and the CDR3 is as TCRdb lists it. Other nucleotide sequences from this sample produce the same CDR3. The V gene is TRBV7-9, the J gene TRBJ2-4. Germline V gene data show CDR1 as SEHNR and CDR2 as FQNEAQ (reference sequence). The CDR3 is 14 residues long, ends included. CDR3 residues: CASSTSDSVDIQYF.

The chain couples TRBV30 to TRBJ2-2; 10 positions agree with TRBD2. Germline CDR1 GTSNPN, CDR2 SVGIG (reference sequence). The CDR3 has 14 residues. The V segment lost 5 bases and the J segment 1 base; nucleotides outside the gene matches: 1. CDR3: CAWRTSGNTGELFF. CDR3 DNA sequence: TGTGCCTGGCGGACTAGCGGGAACACCGGGGAGCTGTTTTTT.

This rearrangement joins TRBV11-3 to TRBJ1-1, with a possible D match to TRBD1 (6 bases). Per germline, CDR1 SGHNT and CDR2 YENEEA. This CDR3 region has 16 residues. V was shortened by 1 base and J by 1 base, with 13 bases between the two germline ends. This chain's CDR3 is CASSLGLRGGNTEAFF. The CDR3 bases are TGTGCCAGCAGCTTAGGCCTAAGGGGGGGGAACACTGAAGCTTTCTTT.

This clone was recorded a few times. The chain combines TRBV5-8 with TRBJ1-5; 10 positions agree with TRBD1. CDR1 is SGHTS, CDR2 YDEGEE, per germline. The V segment lost 4 bases and the J segment 4 bases; nucleotides outside the gene matches: 2. The CDR3 sequence is 14 residues long. This CDR3 is CASSRTGGNQPQHF. As DNA, the CDR3 is TGTGCCAGCAGCCGGACAGGGGGAAATCAGCCCCAGCATTTT.

The V and J genes are TRBV7-2 and TRBJ2-7; D might be TRBD2 (6 bases). V was cut by 1 base and J by 4 bases, with 11 bases left in between. CDR1 and CDR2 (germline): SGHTA, FQGNSA. This CDR3 comprises 14 residues. The CDR3 sequence: CASSLEKGRYEQYF. DNA of the CDR3: TGTGCCAGCAGCTTAGAGAAGGGGAGGTACGAGCAGTACTTC.

This chain links TRBV2 with TRBJ2-7, with 8 bases fitting TRBD1. With 5 bases clipped from V and 2 bases from J, the junction kept 5 bases outside the gene matches. The CDR3 is 14 residues long. Germline values: CDR1 SNHLY, CDR2 FYNNEI. The CDR3 loop is CASSPGQVAYEQYF. The CDR3 DNA reads TGTGCCAGCAGTCCGGGACAGGTAGCCTACGAGCAGTACTTC.

This rearrangement joins TRBV7-9 to TRBJ2-5, with D maybe TRBD2 (6 bases). The length of the CDR3 is 15 residues. V lost 1 base and J 0 bases, leaving 9 bases between the germline ends. Germline loops: CDR1 SEHNR, CDR2 FQNEAQ (reference sequence). CDR3 protein: CASSLDRGYQETQYF. The CDR3 DNA reads as TGTGCCAGCAGCTTAGATCGGGGGTACCAAGAGACCCAGTACTTC.

V is TRBV5-5 and J is TRBJ2-7; tentatively, D is TRBD1 (5 bases). Trimming removed 2 bases from V and 2 bases from J, with 17 bases in between. The length of the CDR3 is 16 residues. CDR1 and CDR2 (germline): SGHKS, YYEKEE (reference sequence). The CDR3 DNA reads as TGTGCCAGCAGCTTAGGTGAGGACACCTCAGCCTACGAGCAGTACTTC. Its protein is CASSLGEDTSAYEQYF.

V usage is TRBV28 and J usage is TRBJ2-5; TRBD1 matches 10 bases. Germline-derived CDR1 and CDR2 are MDHEN and SYDVKM. With 3 bases clipped from V and 1 base from J, the junction kept 5 bases outside the gene matches. The CDR3 is 16 amino acids. CDR3 residues: CASSFRQGAFQETQYF. The CDR3, as DNA: TGTGCCAGCAGTTTCCGACAGGGGGCATTCCAAGAGACCCAGTACTTC.

The chain combines TRBV6-5 with TRBJ1-3, with TRBD1 as a possible D gene (5 bases). Trimming shortened V by 5 bases and J by 2 bases, and 13 bases separated the two germline ends. Germline V gives CDR1 MNHEY, CDR2 SVGAGI. The CDR3 totals 15 residues. The CDR3: CASSPTGAAGNTIYF. The CDR3 DNA is TGTGCCAGCAGTCCCACAGGCGCGGCTGGAAACACCATATATTTT.

This clone was detected only once. CDR3 residues: CASSQGGWGPYEQYF. CDR3 nucleotides: TGCGCCAGCAGCCAAGGCGGGTGGGGCCCCTACGAGCAGTACTTC. The J gene is TRBJ2-7, the V gene TRBV4-3; D is tentatively TRBD1 or TRBD2 (5 bases each). Germline loops: CDR1 LGHNA, CDR2 YSLEER. The CDR3 has 15 residues. The V end lost 1 base, the J end lost 2 bases, and 12 bases lay between the germline ends.

This chain uses TRBV10-2 with TRBJ1-2, with TRBD1 matching 7 bases. The CDR3 has 16 amino acids. Germline V gene sequence: CDR1 WSHSY, CDR2 SAAADI. Trimming cost V 6 bases and J 1 base; bases outside gene matches: 11. CDR3 sequence: CASSIDRVQNNYGYTF. In nucleotides, the CDR3 is TGCGCCAGCAGCATTGACAGGGTCCAAAATAACTATGGCTACACCTTC.

The chain combines TRBV6-1 with TRBJ2-6; D call uncertain. The CDR3 loop spans 15 amino acids. Trimming cost V 7 bases and J 0 bases, with 10 bases left between them. CDR1 and CDR2 from the germline V gene are MNHNS and SASEGT. DNA of the CDR3: TGTGCCAGCACTCTGTGGGTCTCTGGGGCCAACGTCCTGACTTTC. It encodes CASTLWVSGANVLTF.